Here is one TCR beta chain with its context. Its antigen is unidentified. The sample originates from a study of vaccination effects on CD4 cells after COVID-19. Produced via immunoSEQ multiplex PCR; TCRdb's table is partial and in-frame only. This sample yields 74,000 or so clones, of which 80% are seen a single time; over 9% belongs to the top ten. The study's findings and limits: Marked clonal contraction was seen in infection- and vaccine-induced clones late after vaccination.

The CDR3 covers 15 residues. The germline gives CDR1 MNHEY, CDR2 SVGAGI. V dropped 6 bases and J dropped 3 bases, with 15 bases sitting between them. Antigen-specific CD4+ T cells were first expanded with viral peptide pools by the ViraFEST assay and only then sequenced. When 10 to 11 days of culture had elapsed, CD4+ T cells were isolated. Vaccine recipients, nucleocapsid antibody negative, had no prior SARS-CoV-2 infection. This clonotype was sampled from a human donor who received a COVID-19 vaccine. This sequence joins TRBV6-5 and TRBJ1-5; a weak D match, TRBD1 (6 bases). Material: CD4+ T cells from PBMCs cultured with SARS-CoV-2 spike peptides, obtained before COVID-19 vaccination. The DNA for the CDR3 is TGTGCCAGCAGCCCCGGGACACAAAACAATCAGCCCCAGCATTTT. It codes for CASSPGTQNNQPQHF.